A single T cell receptor (beta chain) is shown here with its context. Antigen specificity is unknown. PCR involved 60 Vbeta and 13 Jbeta primers. Libraries were prepared by immunoSEQ multiplex PCR; TCRdb keeps only in-frame clonotypes and omits some of them. This table has 85,000 to 100,000 clones, 65% to 80% appearing once. The data originate from a study of cytomegalovirus exposure and HLA in healthy donors. Whole-study findings and limits: Of the V segments, some could not be distinguished, including TRBV6-2 and TRBV6-3, and were excluded. TCR beta sequences numbering over 15,000 were associated with HLA alleles at 0.05 false discovery rate in a later analysis.

Per the germline V gene, CDR1 is SGHTA and CDR2 is FQGNSA. V trimming: 4 bases; J trimming: 2 bases; junction bases outside the gene matches: 8. The CDR3 sequence is 16 residues long. This sequence was found in a human donor in good health. Sequencing input: PBMCs. The chain employs TRBV7-2 and TRBJ1-3; 7 nucleotides agree with TRBD1. The CDR3 here is CASSSTPGGTGNTIYF. The CDR3, as DNA: TGTGCCAGCAGCTCAACGCCAGGGGGAACTGGAAACACCATATATTTT.